This T cell receptor beta chain stems from a study of metastatic and nonmetastatic thyroid tumors. Study summary: Thyroid patients, malignant and benign, had repertoires compared across blood and tumor or nodule tissue.

This CDR3 has 12 residues. V was trimmed by 3 bases and J by 6 bases, leaving 9 bases between them. Germline V gives CDR1 SGHRS, CDR2 YFSETQ. Overall study results and limits: Malignant thyroid tumors reportedly had TCR beta diversity that was significantly higher than in benign nodules, in blood and tumor.

TCRdb re-called the PCR reads with MiXCR. The data contain around 5,900 clones, about a third of them singletons. Patients underwent thyroid surgery, and none had received any treatment before it. A remark on this clone: Its specificity is unknown. Since the CDR3 does not end with the conserved phenylalanine or tryptophan, this likely comes from a read error.

The sequence was obtained from a male donor with papillary thyroid cancer or a benign thyroid nodule (not recorded which). Some clones in this sample may be carry-over from other donors' samples. The chain recombines TRBV5-1 with TRBJ1-2; maybe TRBD1 (6 bases). The sequencing sample was made of adjacent normal tissue. CDR3 amino acids: CASSSGGHGYTL. The CDR3 DNA follows: TGCGCCAGCAGCTCGGGGGGCCATGGCTACACCCTC.